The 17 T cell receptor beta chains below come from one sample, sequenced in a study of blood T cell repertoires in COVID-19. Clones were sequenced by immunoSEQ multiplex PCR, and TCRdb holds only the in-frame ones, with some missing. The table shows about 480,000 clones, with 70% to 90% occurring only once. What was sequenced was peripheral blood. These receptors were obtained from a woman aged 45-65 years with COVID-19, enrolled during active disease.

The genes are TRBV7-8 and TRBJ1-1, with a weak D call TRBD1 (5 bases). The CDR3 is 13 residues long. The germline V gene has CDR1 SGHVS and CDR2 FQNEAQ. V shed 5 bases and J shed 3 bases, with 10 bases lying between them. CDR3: CASSDGGDTEAFF. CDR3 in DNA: TGTGCCAGCAGCGACGGAGGGGACACTGAAGCTTTCTTT. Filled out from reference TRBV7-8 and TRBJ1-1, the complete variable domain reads GAGVSQSPRYKVAKRGQDVALRCDPISGHVSLFWYQQALGQGPEFLTYFQNEAQLDKSGLPSDRFFAERPEGSVSTLKIQRTQQEDSAVYLCASSDGGDTEAFFGQGTRLTVV.

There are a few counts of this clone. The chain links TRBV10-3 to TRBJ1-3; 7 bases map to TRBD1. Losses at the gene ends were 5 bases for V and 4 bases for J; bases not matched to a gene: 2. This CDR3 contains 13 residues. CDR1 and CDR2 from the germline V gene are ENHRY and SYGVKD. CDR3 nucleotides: TGTGCCATCAGTTTAGGGGGCGGAAACACCATATATTTT. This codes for CAISLGGGNTIYF.

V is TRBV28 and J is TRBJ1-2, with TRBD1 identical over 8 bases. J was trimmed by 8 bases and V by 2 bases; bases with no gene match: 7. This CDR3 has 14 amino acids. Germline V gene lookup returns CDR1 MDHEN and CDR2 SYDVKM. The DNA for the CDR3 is TGTGCCAGCAGTTTACAGGGGGCGGCTAGAGGCTACACCTTC. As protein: CASSLQGAARGYTF.

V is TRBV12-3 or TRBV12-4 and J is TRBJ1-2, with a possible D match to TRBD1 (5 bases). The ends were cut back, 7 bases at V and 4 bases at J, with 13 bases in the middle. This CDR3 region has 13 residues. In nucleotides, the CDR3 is TGTGCCAGCACCCCAGGGTCGTCCTATGGCTACACCTTC. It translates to CASTPGSSYGYTF.

The CDR3 loop reads CASSHHFDGANEKLFF. The DNA for the CDR3 is TGCGCCAGCAGCCACCACTTCGACGGAGCTAATGAAAAACTGTTTTTT. The gene calls are TRBV4-1 and TRBJ1-4; D is ambiguous. This CDR3 region has 16 residues. The V end lost 3 bases, the J end lost 3 bases, and 14 bases lay between the germline ends. Germline CDR1 and CDR2: MGHRA and YSYEKL.

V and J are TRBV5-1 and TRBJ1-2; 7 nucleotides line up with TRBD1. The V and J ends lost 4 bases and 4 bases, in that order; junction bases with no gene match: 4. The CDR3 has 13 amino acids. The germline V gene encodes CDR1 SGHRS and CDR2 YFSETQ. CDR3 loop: CASSLRDSYGYTF. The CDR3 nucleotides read TGCGCCAGCAGCCTGAGGGACAGCTATGGCTACACCTTC.

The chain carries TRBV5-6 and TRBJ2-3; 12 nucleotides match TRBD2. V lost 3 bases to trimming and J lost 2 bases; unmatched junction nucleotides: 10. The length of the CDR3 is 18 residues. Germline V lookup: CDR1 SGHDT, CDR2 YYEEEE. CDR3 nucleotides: TGTGCCAGCAGCTCACGTCGACTAGCGGGGGTAAACACAGATACGCAGTATTTT. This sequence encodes CASSSRRLAGVNTDTQYF.

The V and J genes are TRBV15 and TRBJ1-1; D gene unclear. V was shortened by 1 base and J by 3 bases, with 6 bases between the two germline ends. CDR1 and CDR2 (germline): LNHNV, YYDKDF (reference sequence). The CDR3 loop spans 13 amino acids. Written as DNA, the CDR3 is TGTGCCACCAGCAGAGTGCAGTACACTGAAGCTTTCTTT. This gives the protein CATSRVQYTEAFF.

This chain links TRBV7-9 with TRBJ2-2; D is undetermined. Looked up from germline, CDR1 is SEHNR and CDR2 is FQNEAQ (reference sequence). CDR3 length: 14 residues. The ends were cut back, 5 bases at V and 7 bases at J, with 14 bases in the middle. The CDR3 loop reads CASSPLEVVGELFF. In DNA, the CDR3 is TGTGCCAGCAGCCCCCTAGAGGTCGTCGGGGAGCTGTTTTTT.

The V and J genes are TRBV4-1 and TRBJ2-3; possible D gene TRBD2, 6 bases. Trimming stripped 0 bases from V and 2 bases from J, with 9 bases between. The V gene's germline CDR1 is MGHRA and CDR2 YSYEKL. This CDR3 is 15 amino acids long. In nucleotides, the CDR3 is TGCGCCAGCAGCCAAGATGGGACTCCCACAGATACGCAGTATTTT. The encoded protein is CASSQDGTPTDTQYF.

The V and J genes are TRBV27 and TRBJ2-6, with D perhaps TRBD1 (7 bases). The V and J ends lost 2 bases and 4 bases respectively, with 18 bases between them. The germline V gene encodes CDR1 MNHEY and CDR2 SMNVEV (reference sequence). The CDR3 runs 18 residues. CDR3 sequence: CASSLTAGGGVGANVLTF. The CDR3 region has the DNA TGTGCCAGCAGTTTAACGGCAGGAGGGGGCGTCGGGGCCAACGTCCTGACTTTC.

CDR3 sequence: CASSERAPGTGELFF. CDR3 bases: TGTGCCAGCAGTGAGAGGGCCCCGGGGACCGGGGAGCTGTTTTTT. The rearrangement joins TRBV25-1 to TRBJ2-2; maybe TRBD2 (5 bases). Germline values: CDR1 MGHDK, CDR2 SYGVNS. The CDR3 length is 15 residues. V lost 3 bases and J lost 5, with 13 bases in between.

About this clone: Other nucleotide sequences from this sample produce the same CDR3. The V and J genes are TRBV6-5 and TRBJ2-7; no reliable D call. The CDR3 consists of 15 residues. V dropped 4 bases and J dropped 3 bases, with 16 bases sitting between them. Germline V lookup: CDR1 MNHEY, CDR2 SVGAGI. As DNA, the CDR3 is TGTGCCAGCAGTTCCCGAACTGGGCAAGGCTACGAGCAGTACTTC. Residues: CASSSRTGQGYEQYF.

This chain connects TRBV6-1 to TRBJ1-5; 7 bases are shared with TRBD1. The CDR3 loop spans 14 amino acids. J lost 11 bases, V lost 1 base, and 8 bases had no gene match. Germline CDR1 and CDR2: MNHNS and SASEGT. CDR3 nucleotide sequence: TGTGCCAGCAGTGAAGATCTCAGGGGGGAGTCCCAGCATTTT. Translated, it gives CASSEDLRGESQHF.

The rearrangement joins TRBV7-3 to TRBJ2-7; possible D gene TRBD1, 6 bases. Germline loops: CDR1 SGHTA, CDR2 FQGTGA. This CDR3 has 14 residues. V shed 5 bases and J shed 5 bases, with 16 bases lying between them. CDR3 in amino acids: CASSPNAAGDEQYF. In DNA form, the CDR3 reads TGTGCCAGCAGCCCTAACGCGGCAGGGGACGAGCAGTACTTC.

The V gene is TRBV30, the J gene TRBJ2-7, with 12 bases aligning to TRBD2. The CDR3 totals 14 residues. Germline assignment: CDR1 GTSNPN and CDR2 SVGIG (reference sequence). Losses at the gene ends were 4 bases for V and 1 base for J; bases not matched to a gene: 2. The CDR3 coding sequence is TGTGCCTGGACCGGGACTAGCGGGTCCTACGAGCAGTACTTC. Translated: CAWTGTSGSYEQYF.

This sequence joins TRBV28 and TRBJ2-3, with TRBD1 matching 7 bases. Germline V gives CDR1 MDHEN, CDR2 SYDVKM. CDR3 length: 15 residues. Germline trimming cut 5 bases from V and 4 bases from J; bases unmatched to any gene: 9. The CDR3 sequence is CASSITGEGADTQYF. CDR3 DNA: TGTGCCAGCAGTATAACAGGGGAAGGTGCAGATACGCAGTATTTT.